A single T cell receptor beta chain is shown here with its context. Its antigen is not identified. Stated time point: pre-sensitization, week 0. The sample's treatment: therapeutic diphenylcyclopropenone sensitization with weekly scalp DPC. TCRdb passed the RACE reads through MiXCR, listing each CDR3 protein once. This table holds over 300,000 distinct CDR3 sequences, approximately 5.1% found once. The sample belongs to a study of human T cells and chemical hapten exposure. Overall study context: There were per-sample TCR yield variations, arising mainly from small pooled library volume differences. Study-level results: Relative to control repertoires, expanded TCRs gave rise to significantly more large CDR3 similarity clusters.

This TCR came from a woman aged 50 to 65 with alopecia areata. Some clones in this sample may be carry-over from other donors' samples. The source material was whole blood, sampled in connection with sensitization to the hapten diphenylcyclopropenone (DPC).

The DNA for the CDR3 is TGTGCCACCGGGACAGGGGTTGCGCCCGGGGAGCTGTTTTTT. Amino acids: CATGTGVAPGELFF. This sequence joins TRBV24-1 and TRBJ2-2; 10 bases map to TRBD1. CDR3 length equals 14 residues. V was clipped by 9 bases and J by 6 bases; unmatched bases: 6. Per germline, CDR1 KGHDR and CDR2 SFDVKD.